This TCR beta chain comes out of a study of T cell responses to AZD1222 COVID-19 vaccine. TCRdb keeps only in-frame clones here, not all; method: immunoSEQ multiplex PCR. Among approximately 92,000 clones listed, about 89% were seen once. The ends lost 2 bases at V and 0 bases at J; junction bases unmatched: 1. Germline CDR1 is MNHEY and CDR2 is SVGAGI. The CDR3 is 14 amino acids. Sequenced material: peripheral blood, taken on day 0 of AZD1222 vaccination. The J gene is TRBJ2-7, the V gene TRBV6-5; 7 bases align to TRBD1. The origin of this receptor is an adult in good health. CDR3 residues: CASSYRDSSYEQYF. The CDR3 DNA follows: TGTGCCAGCAGTTACAGGGACAGCTCCTACGAGCAGTACTTC.